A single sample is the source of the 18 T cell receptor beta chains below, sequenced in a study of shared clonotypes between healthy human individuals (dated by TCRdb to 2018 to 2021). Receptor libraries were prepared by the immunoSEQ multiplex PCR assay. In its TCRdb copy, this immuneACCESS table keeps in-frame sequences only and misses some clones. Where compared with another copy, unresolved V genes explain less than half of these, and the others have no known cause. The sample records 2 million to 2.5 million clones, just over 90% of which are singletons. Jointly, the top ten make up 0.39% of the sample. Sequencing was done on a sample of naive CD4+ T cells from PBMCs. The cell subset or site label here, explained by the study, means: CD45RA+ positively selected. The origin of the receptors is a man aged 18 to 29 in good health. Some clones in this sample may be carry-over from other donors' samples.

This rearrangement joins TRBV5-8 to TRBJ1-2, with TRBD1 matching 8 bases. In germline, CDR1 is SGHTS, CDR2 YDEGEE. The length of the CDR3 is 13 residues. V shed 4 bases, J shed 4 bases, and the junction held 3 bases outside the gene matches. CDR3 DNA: TGTGCCAGCAGCCGGGACAGGATCTATGGCTACACCTTC. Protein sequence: CASSRDRIYGYTF.

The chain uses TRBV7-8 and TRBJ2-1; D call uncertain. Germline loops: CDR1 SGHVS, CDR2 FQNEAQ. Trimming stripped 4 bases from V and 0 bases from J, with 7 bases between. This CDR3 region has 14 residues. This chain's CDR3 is CASSSKSSYNEQFF. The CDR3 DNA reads TGTGCCAGCAGCTCTAAGAGCTCCTACAATGAGCAGTTCTTC.

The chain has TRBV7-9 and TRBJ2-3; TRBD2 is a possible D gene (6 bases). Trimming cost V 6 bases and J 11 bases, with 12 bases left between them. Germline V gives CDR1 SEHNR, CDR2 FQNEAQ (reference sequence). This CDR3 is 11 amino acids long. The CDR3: CASSPGGGQYF. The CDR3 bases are TGTGCCAGCAGTCCCGGGGGAGGGCAGTATTTT.

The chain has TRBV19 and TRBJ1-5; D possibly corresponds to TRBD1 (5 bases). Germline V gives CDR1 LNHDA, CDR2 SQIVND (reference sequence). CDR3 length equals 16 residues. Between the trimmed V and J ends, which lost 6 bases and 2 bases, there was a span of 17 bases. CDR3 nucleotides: TGTGCCAGTAGACGCCCGACGGGGGACGGCAATCAGCCCCAGCATTTT. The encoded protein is CASRRPTGDGNQPQHF.

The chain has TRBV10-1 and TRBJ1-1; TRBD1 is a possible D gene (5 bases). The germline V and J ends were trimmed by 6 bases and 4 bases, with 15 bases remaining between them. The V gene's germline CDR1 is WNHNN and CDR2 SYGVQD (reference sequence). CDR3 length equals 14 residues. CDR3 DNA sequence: TGCGCCAGCAGCCGGGACGGCCAGGGCACTGAAGCTTTCTTT. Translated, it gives CASSRDGQGTEAFF.

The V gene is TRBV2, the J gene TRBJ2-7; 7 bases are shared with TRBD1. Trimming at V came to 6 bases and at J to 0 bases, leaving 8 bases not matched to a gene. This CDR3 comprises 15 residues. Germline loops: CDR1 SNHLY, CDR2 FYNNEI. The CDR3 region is CASSVAQGVSYEQYF. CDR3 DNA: TGTGCCAGCAGCGTGGCCCAGGGGGTCTCCTACGAGCAGTACTTC.

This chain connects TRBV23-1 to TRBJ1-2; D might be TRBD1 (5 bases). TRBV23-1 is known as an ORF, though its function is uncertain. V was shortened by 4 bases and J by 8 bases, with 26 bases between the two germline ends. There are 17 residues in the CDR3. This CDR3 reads CASSPSRQFQGYGGYTF. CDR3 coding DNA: TGCGCCAGCAGTCCCTCCCGACAGTTCCAGGGATATGGCGGCTACACCTTC.

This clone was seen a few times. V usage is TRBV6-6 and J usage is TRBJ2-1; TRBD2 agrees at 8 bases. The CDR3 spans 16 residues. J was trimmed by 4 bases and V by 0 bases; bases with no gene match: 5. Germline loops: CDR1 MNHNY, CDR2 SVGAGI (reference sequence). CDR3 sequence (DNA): TGTGCCAGCAGTTACTCGACTAGCGTTAAATACAATGAGCAGTTCTTC. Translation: CASSYSTSVKYNEQFF.

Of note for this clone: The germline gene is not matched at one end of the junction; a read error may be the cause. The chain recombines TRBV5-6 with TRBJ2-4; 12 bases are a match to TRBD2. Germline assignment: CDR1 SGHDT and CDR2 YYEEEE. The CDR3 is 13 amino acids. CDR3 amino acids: CASTVGLAGKVNF. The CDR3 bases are TGTGCCAGCACCGTCGGACTAGCGGGAAAGGTGAACTTC. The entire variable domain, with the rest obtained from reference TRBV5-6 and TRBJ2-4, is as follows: DAGVTQSPTHLIKTRGQQVTLRCSPKSGHDTVSWYQQALGQGPQFIFQYYEEEERQRGNFPDRFSGHQFPNYSSELNVNALLLGDSALYLCASTVGLAGKVNFGAGTRLSVL.

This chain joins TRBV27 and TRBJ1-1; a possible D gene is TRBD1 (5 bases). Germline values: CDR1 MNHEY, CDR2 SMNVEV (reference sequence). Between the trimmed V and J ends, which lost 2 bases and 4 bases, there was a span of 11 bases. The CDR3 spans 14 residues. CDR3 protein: CASSLVRGGTEAFF. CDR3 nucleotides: TGTGCCAGCAGTTTAGTCCGGGGGGGCACTGAAGCTTTCTTT.

The CDR3 nucleotides are TGTGCCAGCACCACCTTCCTCCCAGGGAAGACTGAAGCTTTCTTT. Protein product: CASTTFLPGKTEAFF. The gene calls are TRBV6-5 and TRBJ1-1, with D possibly matching TRBD1 (5 bases). The CDR3 covers 15 residues. Germline values: CDR1 MNHEY, CDR2 SVGAGI. The V and J ends lost 7 bases and 5 bases respectively, with 20 bases between them.

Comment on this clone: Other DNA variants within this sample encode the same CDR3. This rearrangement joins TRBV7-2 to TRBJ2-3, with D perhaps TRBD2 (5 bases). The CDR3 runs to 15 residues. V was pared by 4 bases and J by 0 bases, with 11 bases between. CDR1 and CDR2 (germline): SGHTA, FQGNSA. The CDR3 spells CASSSSGRSTDTQYF. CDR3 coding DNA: TGTGCCAGCAGCTCGAGCGGAAGAAGCACAGATACGCAGTATTTT.

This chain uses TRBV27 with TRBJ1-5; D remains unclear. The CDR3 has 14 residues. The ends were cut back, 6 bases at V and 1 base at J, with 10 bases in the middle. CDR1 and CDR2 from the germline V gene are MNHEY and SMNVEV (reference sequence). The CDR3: CASSLRRSNQPQHF. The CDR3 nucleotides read TGTGCCAGCAGCTTGAGACGGAGCAATCAGCCCCAGCATTTT.

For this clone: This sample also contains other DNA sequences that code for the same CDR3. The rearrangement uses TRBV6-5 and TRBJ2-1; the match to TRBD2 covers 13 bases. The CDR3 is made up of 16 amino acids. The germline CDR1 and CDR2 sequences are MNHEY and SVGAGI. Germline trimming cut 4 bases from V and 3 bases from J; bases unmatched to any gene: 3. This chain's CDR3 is CASSSRTSGSYNEQFF. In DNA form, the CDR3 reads TGTGCCAGCAGTTCAAGGACTAGCGGGAGCTACAATGAGCAGTTCTTC.

The CDR3 here is CATSRVGQTGGSYNEQFF. The CDR3 DNA sequence: TGTGCCACCAGCAGAGTCGGTCAGACAGGGGGCTCCTACAATGAGCAGTTCTTC. The V gene is TRBV15, the J gene TRBJ2-1; 9 bases are shared with TRBD1. The CDR3 loop spans 18 amino acids. Germline V gene sequence: CDR1 LNHNV, CDR2 YYDKDF (reference sequence). V lost 1 base to trimming and J lost 0 bases; unmatched junction nucleotides: 7.

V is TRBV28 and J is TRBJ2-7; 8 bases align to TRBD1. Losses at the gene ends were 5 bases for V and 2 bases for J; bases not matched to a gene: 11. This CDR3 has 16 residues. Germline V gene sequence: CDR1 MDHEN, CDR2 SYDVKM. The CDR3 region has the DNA TGTGCCAGCAGTCCAACGGACCGGGACAGGACCTACGAGCAGTACTTC. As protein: CASSPTDRDRTYEQYF.

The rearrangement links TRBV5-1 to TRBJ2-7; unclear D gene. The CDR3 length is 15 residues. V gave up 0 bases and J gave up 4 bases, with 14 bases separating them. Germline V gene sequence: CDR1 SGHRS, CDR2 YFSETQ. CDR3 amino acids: CASSLDPVGPYEQYF. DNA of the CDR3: TGCGCCAGCAGCTTGGACCCGGTGGGCCCATACGAGCAGTACTTC.

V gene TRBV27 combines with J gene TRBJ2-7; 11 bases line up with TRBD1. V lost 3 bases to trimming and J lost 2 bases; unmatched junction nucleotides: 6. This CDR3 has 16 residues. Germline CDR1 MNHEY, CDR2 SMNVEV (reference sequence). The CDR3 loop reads CASSLPRTGGPYEQYF. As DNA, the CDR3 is TGTGCCAGCAGTTTGCCTCGGACAGGGGGCCCCTACGAGCAGTACTTC.